These 27 T cell receptor beta chains share one sample of origin, sequenced in a study of shared clonotypes between healthy human individuals (dated by TCRdb to about 2020). CD8 naive samples were CD45RO-negative cells positively selected for CCR7, giving a CD45RA+CCR7+ population that excluded TemRA cells. Libraries were made using the immunoSEQ multiplex PCR assay. This immuneACCESS table, as held by TCRdb, lists in-frame sequences with V and J called but not all clones. Of the missing ones, under half trace to an unresolved V gene in checked studies; the others have no known cause. Recorded for this sample are over 750,000 clones; 96% of them occurred a single time. The top ten hold about 0.25% of the sample. Sample: naive CD8+ T cells sorted from blood. In the paper's terms, the cell subset or site label means: CD45RA+CCR7+. These receptors all stem from a man younger than 45 in good health.

The gene calls are TRBV6-5 and TRBJ2-7; TRBD1 is a possible D gene (6 bases). The CDR3 consists of 11 residues. V shed 8 bases and J shed 4 bases, with 9 bases lying between them. The germline gives CDR1 MNHEY, CDR2 SVGAGI. CDR3 DNA sequence: TGTGCCAGCCTTAGGGGGTACGAGCAGTACTTC. Residues: CASLRGYEQYF.

A word on this clone: The sample contains more than one DNA sequence encoding this CDR3. The V gene is TRBV7-9, the J gene TRBJ2-1; 15 positions agree with TRBD2. There are 15 residues in the CDR3. The V segment lost 6 bases and the J segment 6 bases; nucleotides outside the gene matches: 3. The V gene's germline CDR1 is SEHNR and CDR2 FQNEAQ (reference sequence). The CDR3 region is CASSRTSGRANEQFF. CDR3 coding DNA: TGTGCCAGCAGTCGGACTAGCGGGAGGGCCAATGAGCAGTTCTTC.

The V and J genes are TRBV20-1 and TRBJ2-1; either TRBD1 or TRBD2 may fit D (5 bases each). V was clipped by 3 bases and J by 11 bases, with 11 bases between them. Germline V gene data show CDR1 as DFQATT and CDR2 as SNEGSKA (reference sequence). CDR3 length: 11 amino acids. The CDR3 DNA follows: TGCAGTGCTAGTGCCGGGGACCAGCAGTTCTTC. This encodes CSASAGDQQFF.

CDR3 amino acids: CASSLGPDRDQETQYF. DNA for the CDR3: TGCGCCAGCAGCTTGGGGCCAGACAGGGACCAAGAGACCCAGTACTTC. The chain couples TRBV5-1 to TRBJ2-5, with 7 positions matching TRBD1. The CDR3 spans 16 residues. Losses at the gene ends were 0 bases for V and 0 bases for J; bases not matched to a gene: 5. Germline values: CDR1 SGHRS, CDR2 YFSETQ.

The chain links TRBV6-5 to TRBJ1-3; D uncertain. V lost 1 base and J 0 bases, leaving 1 base between the germline ends. CDR1 and CDR2 from the germline V gene are MNHEY and SVGAGI. The CDR3 totals 13 residues. CDR3 sequence (DNA): TGTGCCAGCAGTTACTACTCTGGAAACACCATATATTTT. It encodes CASSYYSGNTIYF.

The chain carries TRBV27 and TRBJ1-5; D is uncertain. V dropped 4 bases and J dropped 4 bases, with 8 bases sitting between them. CDR1 MNHEY and CDR2 SMNVEV come from the germline V gene (reference sequence). The CDR3 is made up of 13 amino acids. The CDR3 sequence is CASSWIPNQPQHF. For the CDR3, the DNA is TGTGCCAGCAGTTGGATCCCTAATCAGCCCCAGCATTTT.

The V gene is TRBV27, the J gene TRBJ1-5, with 9 positions matching TRBD1. CDR3 length equals 17 residues. V was clipped by 4 bases and J by 3 bases; unmatched bases: 10. Germline CDR1 MNHEY, CDR2 SMNVEV (reference sequence). The CDR3 spells CASSSWTGAEFNQPQHF. The CDR3 DNA reads TGTGCCAGCAGTTCATGGACAGGGGCAGAATTCAATCAGCCCCAGCATTTT.

The chain combines TRBV27 with TRBJ2-5; 10 nucleotides line up with TRBD2. The CDR3 contains 14 residues. Losses at the gene ends were 5 bases for V and 4 bases for J; bases not matched to a gene: 4. Per germline, CDR1 MNHEY and CDR2 SMNVEV (reference sequence). CDR3 amino acids: CASSTRTSGETQYF. The CDR3 DNA reads TGTGCCAGCAGTACACGGACTAGCGGAGAGACCCAGTACTTC.

The chain uses TRBV30 and TRBJ1-2; D remains ambiguous. CDR3 length equals 13 residues. Deletions cut 3 bases from V and 1 base from J, with 9 bases between. Per germline, CDR1 GTSNPN and CDR2 SVGIG (reference sequence). The CDR3 nucleotides are TGTGCCTGGAGCTACAGCTATAACTATGGCTACACCTTC. Its translation: CAWSYSYNYGYTF.

Concerning this clone itself: The same CDR3 can be traced to other DNA sequences in this sample. The chain carries TRBV7-9 and TRBJ2-7; 10 nucleotides align to TRBD1. Germline CDR1 and CDR2: SEHNR and FQNEAQ (reference sequence). The CDR3 is 14 residues long. The junction had 0 bases not matched to a gene; V was cut back by 0 bases and J by 4 bases. The CDR3 nucleotides are TGTGCCAGCAGCTTAGCGGGACAGGGGTACGAGCAGTACTTC. As protein: CASSLAGQGYEQYF.

V gene TRBV9 combines with J gene TRBJ2-2; weak D call: TRBD2 (5 bases). The CDR3 sequence is 13 residues long. V shed 4 bases and J shed 4 bases, with 8 bases lying between them. CDR1 and CDR2 (germline): SGDLS, YYNGEE. The CDR3 coding sequence is TGTGCCAGCAGCCTTAGCGCCACCGGGGAGCTGTTTTTT. This translates into CASSLSATGELFF.

The chain couples TRBV7-9 to TRBJ1-1; no definite D call. CDR1 and CDR2 from the germline V gene are SEHNR and FQNEAQ (reference sequence). The CDR3 runs 14 residues. Trimming pared 8 bases from V and 0 bases from J, leaving 13 bases between. As DNA, the CDR3 is TGTGCCAGCCCGGGCGAAGTCTTGAACACTGAAGCTTTCTTT. It yields the protein CASPGEVLNTEAFF.

J is TRBJ2-7 and V is TRBV21-1; the D segment call TRBD2 is taken from the table without a DNA check. TRBV21-1 is a documented pseudogene. The CDR3 extends over 16 amino acids. The CDR3 reads CASSGLFIRPSYEQYF. The DNA for the CDR3 is TGTGCCAGCAGTGGACTCTTCATCCGCCCTTCCTACGAGCAGTACTTC.

This chain joins TRBV5-5 and TRBJ2-3; 13 nucleotides line up with TRBD2. CDR1 is SGHKS, CDR2 YYEKEE, per germline (reference sequence). This CDR3 spans 15 amino acids. V was pared by 3 bases and J by 6 bases, with 4 bases of the junction left unmatched. The CDR3 region is CASSSLAGGPDTQYF. The CDR3 DNA is TGTGCCAGCAGCTCACTAGCGGGAGGGCCCGATACGCAGTATTTT.

The chain links TRBV28 to TRBJ2-5; 12 nucleotides match TRBD2. J lost 5 bases, V lost 6 bases, and 13 bases had no gene match. Germline V CDR1 and CDR2: MDHEN, SYDVKM. The CDR3 is made up of 17 amino acids. The CDR3 DNA sequence: TGTGCCAGCAGCCTCCCTAAGACTAGCGGGAGTCTGGAGACCCAGTACTTC. Translation: CASSLPKTSGSLETQYF.

This chain joins TRBV29-1 and TRBJ2-7; D may correspond to TRBD1 or TRBD2 (5 bases each). Germline loops: CDR1 SQVTM, CDR2 ANQGSEA. This CDR3 has 14 amino acids. Trimming took off 6 bases at V and 3 bases at J, with 18 bases between the two ends. Here the CDR3 reads CSVVTTGGYYEQYF. Written as DNA, the CDR3 is TGCAGCGTCGTTACTACAGGAGGCTACTACGAGCAGTACTTC.

V usage is TRBV9 and J usage is TRBJ2-7; 9 bases are a match to TRBD2. V gave up 4 bases and J gave up 2 bases; unmatched junction bases: 4. This CDR3 has 14 amino acids. The germline V gene encodes CDR1 SGDLS and CDR2 YYNGEE. The CDR3 sequence: CASSPSGVTYEQYF. As DNA, the CDR3 is TGTGCCAGCAGCCCTAGCGGGGTTACCTACGAGCAGTACTTC.

The chain has TRBV5-5 and TRBJ2-2; TRBD1 is a possible D gene (6 bases). Germline CDR1 is SGHKS and CDR2 is YYEKEE (reference sequence). The CDR3 covers 14 residues. The germline V and J ends were trimmed by 4 bases and 6 bases, with 13 bases remaining between them. CDR3 protein: CASSRYRDPGELFF. CDR3 bases: TGTGCCAGCAGCCGTTACAGGGACCCCGGGGAGCTGTTTTTT.

This clone occurred a few times. The chain has TRBV11-1 and TRBJ2-7, with D unclear. Trimming took 3 bases from V and 3 from J, leaving 9 bases between them. The CDR3 is 13 amino acids. CDR1 SGHAT and CDR2 FQDESV come from the germline V gene (reference sequence). DNA for the CDR3: TGTGCCAGCAGCTTGACCAGTTTCTACGAGCAGTACTTC. This sequence encodes CASSLTSFYEQYF.

The CDR3 sequence: CASSPPGAYEQYF. For the CDR3, the DNA is TGTGCCAGCAGCCCGCCGGGTGCCTACGAGCAGTACTTC. The chain is built from TRBV7-9 and TRBJ2-7; D is unclear. The germline V gene encodes CDR1 SEHNR and CDR2 FQNEAQ (reference sequence). Trimming left V 5 bases short and J 2 bases short, with 10 bases between. This CDR3 is 13 amino acids long.

The chain is built from TRBV7-8 and TRBJ2-7; TRBD2 matches at 7 bases. CDR3 length: 14 residues. From germline, CDR1 is SGHVS and CDR2 FQNEAQ. V dropped 5 bases and J dropped 2; count of bases not matched to a gene: 6. The CDR3 spells CASSPLTSAYEQYF. CDR3 DNA sequence: TGTGCCAGCAGCCCCCTAACTAGCGCCTACGAGCAGTACTTC.

The chain couples TRBV7-9 to TRBJ2-1, with 9 bases aligning to TRBD2. The trim removed 7 bases at V and 2 bases at J, leaving 9 bases unmatched. The CDR3 has 16 amino acids. Per germline, CDR1 SEHNR and CDR2 FQNEAQ (reference sequence). The CDR3 reads CASIIWGGRAYNEQFF. In nucleotides, the CDR3 is TGTGCCAGCATCATTTGGGGCGGGAGGGCCTACAATGAGCAGTTCTTC.

The rearrangement joins TRBV10-3 to TRBJ1-3, with no clear D. CDR1 is ENHRY, CDR2 SYGVKD, per germline. V lost 3 bases and J 0 bases, leaving 6 bases between the germline ends. This CDR3 is 14 amino acids long. Here the CDR3 DNA reads TGTGCCATCAGTGAAGGTCGCTCTGGAAACACCATATATTTT. Translated: CAISEGRSGNTIYF.

This rearrangement joins TRBV19 to TRBJ1-2, with 7 bases matching TRBD1. The J segment lost 1 base and the V segment lost 5 bases, leaving 10 bases of the junction unmatched. The germline V gene encodes CDR1 LNHDA and CDR2 SQIVND (reference sequence). The CDR3 is made up of 16 amino acids. DNA for the CDR3: TGTGCCAGTAGTCCGGACAGGTTGGGGTATAACTATGGCTACACCTTC. Translating it yields CASSPDRLGYNYGYTF.

The genes are TRBV4-3 and TRBJ1-1; D might be TRBD1 (6 bases). Germline-derived CDR1 and CDR2 are LGHNA and YSLEER. This CDR3 is built from 15 residues. V was clipped by 1 base and J by 5 bases, with 14 bases between them. CDR3 nucleotides: TGCGCCAGCAGCCAAGGGAACAGGGAGAGGACTGAAGCTTTCTTT. It specifies CASSQGNRERTEAFF.

The genes are TRBV7-8 and TRBJ2-7; D is unresolved. The length of the CDR3 is 16 residues. Deletions cut 1 base from V and 2 bases from J, with 15 bases between. The germline CDR1 and CDR2 sequences are SGHVS and FQNEAQ. The CDR3 is CASSLDRAIITYEQYF. The CDR3 DNA is TGTGCCAGCAGCTTAGACAGAGCGATAATCACCTACGAGCAGTACTTC.

The chain carries TRBV5-4 and TRBJ2-7; the D gene is possibly TRBD2 (5 bases). The CDR3 loop spans 14 amino acids. CDR1 SGHNT and CDR2 YYREEE come from the germline V gene (reference sequence). V lost 2 bases to trimming and J lost 2 bases, with 11 bases between them. The chain's CDR3 is CASSLVTSAYEQYF. The CDR3 coding sequence is TGTGCCAGCAGCTTAGTCACTAGTGCCTACGAGCAGTACTTC.